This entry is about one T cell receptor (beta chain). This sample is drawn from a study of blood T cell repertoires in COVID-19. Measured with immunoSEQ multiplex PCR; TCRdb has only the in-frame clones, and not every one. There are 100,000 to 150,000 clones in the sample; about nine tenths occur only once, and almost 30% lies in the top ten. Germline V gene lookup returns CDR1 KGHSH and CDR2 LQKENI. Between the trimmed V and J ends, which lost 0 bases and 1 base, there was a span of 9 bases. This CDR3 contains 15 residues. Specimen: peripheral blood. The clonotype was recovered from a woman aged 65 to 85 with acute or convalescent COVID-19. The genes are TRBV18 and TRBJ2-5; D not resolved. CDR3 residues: CASSPPVLFQETQYF. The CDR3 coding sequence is TGTGCCAGCTCACCACCGGTACTCTTCCAAGAGACCCAGTACTTC.